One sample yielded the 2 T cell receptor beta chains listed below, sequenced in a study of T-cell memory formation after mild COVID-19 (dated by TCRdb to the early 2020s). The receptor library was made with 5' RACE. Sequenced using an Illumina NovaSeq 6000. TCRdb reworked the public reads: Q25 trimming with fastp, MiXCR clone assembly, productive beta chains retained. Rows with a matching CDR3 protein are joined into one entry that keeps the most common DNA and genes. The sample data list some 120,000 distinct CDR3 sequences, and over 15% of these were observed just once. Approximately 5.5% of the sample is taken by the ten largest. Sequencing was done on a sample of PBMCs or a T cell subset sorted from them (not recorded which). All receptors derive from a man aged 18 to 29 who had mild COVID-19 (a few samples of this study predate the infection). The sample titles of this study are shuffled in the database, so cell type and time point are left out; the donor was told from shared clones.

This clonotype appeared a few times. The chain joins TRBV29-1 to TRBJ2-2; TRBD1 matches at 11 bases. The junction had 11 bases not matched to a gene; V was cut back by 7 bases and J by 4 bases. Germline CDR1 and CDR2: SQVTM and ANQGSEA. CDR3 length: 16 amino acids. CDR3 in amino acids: CSGTSGQGVSTGELFF. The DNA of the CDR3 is TGCAGCGGCACATCGGGACAGGGGGTTAGCACCGGGGAGCTGTTTTTT.

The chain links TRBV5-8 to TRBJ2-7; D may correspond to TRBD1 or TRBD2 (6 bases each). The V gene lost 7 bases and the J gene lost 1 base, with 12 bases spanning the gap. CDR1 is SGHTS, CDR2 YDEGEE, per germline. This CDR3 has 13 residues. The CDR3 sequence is CASHTGTSYEQYV. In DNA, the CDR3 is TGTGCCAGCCATACAGGGACTTCCTACGAGCAGTACGTC.